A single sample is the source of the 28 T cell receptor beta chains below, sequenced in a study of neurological immune-mediated disorders. One entry per CDR3 protein results from TCRdb running MiXCR on the 5' RACE reads. The data hold fewer than 35,000 distinct CDR3 sequences, with 4.6% observed a single time. The sequenced material came from PBMCs. The receptors shown here come from a man between 18 and 35 years old in good health.

The sample holds many counts of this clonotype. This chain joins TRBV7-6 and TRBJ2-5, with D perhaps matching TRBD1 (5 bases). Between the trimmed V and J ends, which lost 6 bases and 6 bases, there was a span of 14 bases. The germline V gene encodes CDR1 SGHVS and CDR2 FNYEAQ. CDR3 length: 13 amino acids. CDR3 nucleotides: TGTGCCAGCAGTCCAGGACATCTGAAGACCCAGTACTTC. Amino acid sequence: CASSPGHLKTQYF.

Many counts were recorded for this clonotype. The V gene is TRBV29-1, the J gene TRBJ2-1, with a tentative D call TRBD1 (5 bases). Per the germline V gene, CDR1 is SQVTM and CDR2 is ANQGSEA. The V end was cut by 2 bases, the J end by 4 bases, with 9 bases between. The CDR3 is 13 amino acids. The CDR3 DNA reads as TGCAGCGTTGAAAAACAGGCATACAATGAGCAGTTCTTC. This encodes CSVEKQAYNEQFF.

This clonotype was observed many times. The genes are TRBV29-1 and TRBJ1-1; 9 bases are shared with TRBD1. V shed 7 bases, J shed 3 bases, and the junction held 6 bases outside the gene matches. CDR1 SQVTM and CDR2 ANQGSEA come from the germline V gene. The CDR3 runs to 13 residues. In nucleotides, the CDR3 is TGCAGCGCGACAGGGACAGGGTACACTGAAGCTTTCTTT. Residues: CSATGTGYTEAFF.

The table lists this clonotype with many counts. The V gene is TRBV29-1, the J gene TRBJ2-5; 9 nucleotides line up with TRBD1. The CDR3 loop spans 15 amino acids. Germline CDR1 is SQVTM and CDR2 is ANQGSEA. Trimming cost V 0 bases and J 5 bases; bases outside gene matches: 7. As DNA, the CDR3 is TGCAGCGTTGAAGATTTTGGACAGGGGAGGGAGACCCAGTACTTC. Protein: CSVEDFGQGRETQYF.

In its sample, this clonotype was seen many times. The chain has TRBV4-1 and TRBJ1-1; no definite D call. V lost 2 bases, J lost 3 bases, and 13 bases lay in between. CDR1 and CDR2 (germline): MGHRA, YSYEKL. The CDR3 is 15 amino acids. As DNA, the CDR3 is TGCGCCAGCAGCCAAAGACGGCTCCGGGACACTGAAGCTTTCTTT. This codes for CASSQRRLRDTEAFF.

This clonotype occurred many times. The chain couples TRBV6-5 to TRBJ2-6; D unclear. V lost 0 bases, J lost 2 bases, and 8 bases lay in between. The CDR3 spans 16 residues. Germline lookup yields CDR1 MNHEY and CDR2 SVGAGI. The DNA of the CDR3 is TGTGCCAGCAGTTACTCTTCGACGGCTGGGGCCAACGTCCTGACTTTC. Residues: CASSYSSTAGANVLTF.

By sample share, this clonotype is medium-sized. V and J are TRBV5-6 and TRBJ2-7; unclear D gene. The CDR3 consists of 11 residues. From germline, CDR1 is SGHDT and CDR2 YYEEEE. Trimming took off 0 bases at V and 7 bases at J, with 5 bases between the two ends. CDR3 in amino acids: CASSLVGEQYF. Here the CDR3 DNA reads TGTGCCAGCAGCTTGGTGGGGGAGCAGTACTTC.

This clonotype was observed many times. The gene calls are TRBV3-1 and TRBJ2-5; no definite D call. With 4 bases removed from V and 0 bases from J, the gap between germline ends came to 15 bases. Germline values: CDR1 LGHDT, CDR2 YNNKEL (reference sequence). CDR3 length: 16 amino acids. This chain's CDR3 is CASSPPLMGNQETQYF. The CDR3 DNA follows: TGTGCCAGCAGCCCCCCACTCATGGGGAACCAAGAGACCCAGTACTTC.

This clonotype was seen at least ten times. The chain combines TRBV2 with TRBJ2-1; 10 nucleotides match TRBD2. There are 13 residues in the CDR3. From germline, CDR1 is SNHLY and CDR2 FYNNEI. V shed 6 bases, J shed 9 bases, and the junction held 5 bases outside the gene matches. CDR3 amino acids: CASSAGLAAEQFF. CDR3 DNA: TGTGCCAGCAGCGCTGGACTAGCGGCTGAGCAGTTCTTC.

The chain has TRBV5-1 and TRBJ2-2; D possibly corresponds to TRBD1 (5 bases). The CDR3 is 14 residues long. The germline CDR1 and CDR2 sequences are SGHRS and YFSETQ. V lost 2 bases and J lost 4, with 9 bases in between. CDR3 nucleotides: TGCGCCAGCAGCTTTTTAGGGGCCACCGGGGAGCTGTTTTTT. This codes for CASSFLGATGELFF.

This clonotype was recorded many times. The rearrangement uses TRBV18 and TRBJ2-1; D is unclear. V was clipped by 1 base and J by 5 bases, with 9 bases between them. The CDR3 is made up of 14 amino acids. CDR1 KGHSH and CDR2 LQKENI come from the germline V gene. In DNA form, the CDR3 reads TGTGCCAGCTCACCACGTTCAGGAAACAATGAGCAGTTCTTC. Its protein product is CASSPRSGNNEQFF.

There are many counts of this clonotype. V and J are TRBV5-5 and TRBJ2-3; tentative D call: TRBD1 (6 bases). Per germline, CDR1 SGHKS and CDR2 YYEKEE (reference sequence). V lost 8 bases to trimming and J lost 6 bases, with 16 bases between them. The CDR3 contains 13 residues. The CDR3 protein is CASKDRATDTQYF. CDR3 nucleotide sequence: TGTGCCAGTAAGGACAGAGCGACCGATACGCAGTATTTT.

There are many counts of this clonotype. The genes are TRBV5-1 and TRBJ1-2; TRBD1 is a possible D gene (5 bases). Per the germline V gene, CDR1 is SGHRS and CDR2 is YFSETQ. This CDR3 comprises 14 residues. V lost 0 bases and J 5 bases, leaving 11 bases between the germline ends. The CDR3 nucleotides read TGCGCCAGCAGCTTGGCCCCAGGGCCTTATGGCTACACCTTC. Translating it yields CASSLAPGPYGYTF.

Ten or more counts support this clonotype. DNA for the CDR3: TGCAGTGCTAGAGATCCCGGACAGGGGGCCAACGAGCAGTACTTC. Protein: CSARDPGQGANEQYF. This chain uses TRBV20-1 with TRBJ2-7; 11 bases match TRBD1. This CDR3 comprises 15 residues. The V and J ends lost 0 bases and 5 bases, in that order; junction bases with no gene match: 6. CDR1 is DFQATT, CDR2 SNEGSKA, per germline (reference sequence).

This clonotype showed up many times. The chain employs TRBV12-3 or TRBV12-4 and TRBJ2-3; 10 bases align to TRBD2. V trimming: 3 bases; J trimming: 5 bases; junction bases outside the gene matches: 5. CDR3 length: 15 amino acids. The CDR3: CASSFQRGGRDTQYF. The DNA of the CDR3 is TGTGCCAGCAGTTTTCAGCGGGGGGGCCGAGATACGCAGTATTTT.

The sample holds many counts of this clonotype. This chain uses TRBV7-2 with TRBJ2-1; 8 positions agree with TRBD2. The CDR3 extends over 15 amino acids. Germline CDR1 is SGHTA and CDR2 is FQGNSA. The trim removed 7 bases at V and 3 bases at J, leaving 8 bases unmatched. This CDR3 reads CASIIRGGHYNEQFF. CDR3 sequence (DNA): TGTGCCAGCATCATACGGGGGGGCCACTACAATGAGCAGTTCTTC.

This clonotype was seen at least ten times. V and J are TRBV7-2 and TRBJ2-7; D not certain. Trimming took 1 base from V and 0 from J, leaving 7 bases between them. Germline-derived CDR1 and CDR2 are SGHTA and FQGNSA. This CDR3 has 14 residues. The CDR3 nucleotides are TGTGCCAGCAGCTTAGGGGCAGTCTCCTACGAGCAGTACTTC. Encoded protein: CASSLGAVSYEQYF.

This clonotype was seen repeatedly, ten times or more. The chain carries TRBV7-9 and TRBJ1-6; a weak D match, TRBD1 (5 bases). Trimming shortened V by 4 bases and J by 10 bases, and 20 bases separated the two germline ends. Per germline, CDR1 SEHNR and CDR2 FQNEAQ (reference sequence). The CDR3 runs 16 residues. CDR3 loop: CASSSDGTAFRSPLHF. The DNA for the CDR3 is TGTGCCAGCAGCTCGGACGGGACCGCCTTTAGGTCACCCCTCCACTTT.

This clonotype is judged medium-sized. The gene calls are TRBV5-1 and TRBJ1-5; 8 bases align to TRBD1. The germline gives CDR1 SGHRS, CDR2 YFSETQ. The CDR3 runs to 13 residues. Trimming at V came to 4 bases and at J to 9 bases, leaving 6 bases not matched to a gene. The CDR3 loop reads CASSNVTGAPQHF. In DNA form, the CDR3 reads TGCGCCAGCAGCAACGTGACAGGGGCGCCCCAGCATTTT.

This clonotype was observed at least ten times. The V and J genes are TRBV6-5 and TRBJ1-2, with D possibly TRBD1 on 5 matching bases. V was pared by 7 bases and J by 8 bases, with 17 bases between. This CDR3 contains 13 residues. CDR1 is MNHEY and CDR2 is SVGAGI in the germline V gene. The CDR3 reads CASIGQGTRGYTF. Here the CDR3 DNA reads TGTGCCAGCATAGGCCAGGGCACGCGCGGCTACACCTTC.

This clonotype was seen repeatedly, ten times or more. The chain employs TRBV5-1 and TRBJ1-1, with TRBD1 identical over 11 bases. The CDR3 runs to 16 residues. Germline-derived CDR1 and CDR2 are SGHRS and YFSETQ. V was pared by 3 bases and J by 1 base, with 5 bases of the junction left unmatched. The CDR3 loop reads CASSSRTGGENTEAFF. The CDR3 DNA sequence: TGCGCCAGCAGCTCGAGGACAGGGGGCGAGAACACTGAAGCTTTCTTT.

This clonotype was detected ten times or more. This chain joins TRBV7-2 and TRBJ2-3, with TRBD2 matching over 10 bases. Trimming at V came to 2 bases and at J to 0 bases, leaving 5 bases not matched to a gene. In germline, CDR1 is SGHTA, CDR2 FQGNSA. This CDR3 is built from 17 residues. CDR3 DNA sequence: TGTGCCAGCAGCTTATATACTAGCGGGGTTAGCACAGATACGCAGTATTTT. Protein sequence: CASSLYTSGVSTDTQYF.

This clonotype has ten or more counts. The gene calls are TRBV20-1 and TRBJ1-1; a weak D match, TRBD1 (5 bases). V gave up 0 bases and J gave up 3 bases, with 11 bases separating them. There are 14 residues in the CDR3. Per the germline V gene, CDR1 is DFQATT and CDR2 is SNEGSKA (reference sequence). As DNA, the CDR3 is TGCAGTGCTAGAGATGGGGCTCGAGACACTGAAGCTTTCTTT. It specifies CSARDGARDTEAFF.

This clonotype has a count of ten or more. The CDR3 nucleotides are TGTGCCAGCAGCGTACACCATAGCAATCAGCCCCAGCATTTT. Translated: CASSVHHSNQPQHF. V and J are TRBV6-1 and TRBJ1-5, with D hard to call. The CDR3 extends over 14 amino acids. The germline CDR1 and CDR2 sequences are MNHNS and SASEGT. V was shortened by 6 bases and J by 0 bases, with 9 bases between the two germline ends.

This clonotype occurred many times. V usage is TRBV20-1 and J usage is TRBJ1-1; no reliable D call. V was shortened by 6 bases and J by 1 base, with 12 bases between the two germline ends. CDR3 length equals 13 residues. Germline V lookup: CDR1 DFQATT, CDR2 SNEGSKA (reference sequence). DNA for the CDR3: TGCAGTGCCCTATCGAACGGGAACACTGAAGCTTTCTTT. This sequence encodes CSALSNGNTEAFF.

The V call is TRBV20-1, the J call TRBJ2-7; D remains unclear. Trimming stripped 4 bases from V and 5 bases from J, with 9 bases between. Per the germline V gene, CDR1 is DFQATT and CDR2 is SNEGSKA (reference sequence). CDR3 length: 11 amino acids. CDR3 nucleotide sequence: TGCAGTGCTACTAGTGTACACGAGCAGTACTTC. It encodes CSATSVHEQYF.

This clonotype was counted ten times or more. V is TRBV5-1 and J is TRBJ2-1; tentatively, D is TRBD1 (5 bases). Per the germline V gene, CDR1 is SGHRS and CDR2 is YFSETQ. With 4 bases removed from V and 7 bases from J, the gap between germline ends came to 12 bases. CDR3 length equals 13 residues. The CDR3 sequence: CASSARDSNEQFF. The CDR3 bases are TGCGCCAGCAGCGCCAGGGATAGTAATGAGCAGTTCTTC.

This clonotype was counted ten times or more. The rearrangement joins TRBV7-9 to TRBJ1-1, with 7 bases identical to TRBD1. Germline CDR1 and CDR2: SEHNR and FQNEAQ (reference sequence). The V segment lost 5 bases and the J segment 0 bases; nucleotides outside the gene matches: 6. CDR3 length: 15 residues. The CDR3 region is CASSPPDRMNTEAFF. Written as DNA, the CDR3 is TGTGCCAGCAGCCCCCCGGACAGGATGAACACTGAAGCTTTCTTT.